This entry lists 18 T cell receptor beta chains sequenced from one sample in a study of CD8 T cells in Susac syndrome. It was with random hexamers that 0.5 to 1 ug RNA was reverse transcribed. TCRdb processed the immunoSEQ multiplex PCR reads anew with MiXCR; each CDR3 protein has one entry. The sample contains 140,000 to 150,000 distinct CDR3 sequences, roughly 95% of which appear only once. The sample was CD4+ T cells from PBMCs. These receptors all come from a human donor with multiple sclerosis.

The rearrangement uses TRBV4-3 and TRBJ2-1; TRBD2 matches 9 bases. The CDR3 is made up of 17 amino acids. CDR1 LGHNA and CDR2 YSLEER come from the germline V gene. The trim removed 4 bases at V and 6 bases at J, leaving 13 bases unmatched. CDR3: CASSRAPLAGGSNEQFF. CDR3 bases: TGCGCCAGCAGCCGCGCCCCCTTGGCGGGGGGGTCCAATGAGCAGTTCTTC.

The chain combines TRBV9 with TRBJ2-7, with TRBD1 matching over 9 bases. The CDR3 has 15 amino acids. Germline V CDR1 and CDR2: SGDLS, YYNGEE. Trimming took 0 bases from V and 3 from J; bases not matched to a gene: 4. CDR3 in amino acids: CASSVGVTGGYEQYF. The CDR3 DNA reads TGTGCCAGCAGCGTAGGGGTGACAGGGGGCTACGAGCAGTACTTC.

The chain recombines TRBV9 with TRBJ2-3; tentatively, D is TRBD1 (5 bases). CDR1 SGDLS and CDR2 YYNGEE come from the germline V gene. V lost 3 bases and J lost 0, with 14 bases in between. This CDR3 contains 16 residues. CDR3 nucleotides: TGTGCCAGCAGCGAGGGCCCTGGGGCTAGCACAGATACGCAGTATTTT. Protein: CASSEGPGASTDTQYF.

This chain uses TRBV28 with TRBJ2-1; 8 bases are shared with TRBD1. The ends lost 3 bases at V and 10 bases at J; junction bases unmatched: 11. Germline CDR1 MDHEN, CDR2 SYDVKM. CDR3 size: 15 residues. CDR3 amino acids: CASSFRQGAISEQFF. DNA for the CDR3: TGTGCCAGCAGTTTTCGGCAGGGGGCAATCAGCGAGCAGTTCTTC.

The genes are TRBV24-1 and TRBJ2-7; D gene unclear. Per the germline V gene, CDR1 is KGHDR and CDR2 is SFDVKD. Trimming removed 4 bases from V and 3 bases from J, with 3 bases in between. There are 11 residues in the CDR3. The DNA of the CDR3 is TGTGCCACCAGTGAGCTCTACGAGCAGTACTTC. It encodes CATSELYEQYF.

This chain joins TRBV14 and TRBJ1-2, with TRBD1 identical over 9 bases. Germline values: CDR1 SGHDN, CDR2 FVKESK. Trimming removed 2 bases from V and 6 bases from J; junction bases left unmatched: 10. The CDR3 is 16 amino acids. DNA of the CDR3: TGTGCCAGCAGCCAATTAACCGGGACAGGGAGAGATGGCTACACCTTC. Residues: CASSQLTGTGRDGYTF.

The chain has TRBV9 and TRBJ2-7, with D possibly being TRBD1 (5 bases). Per germline, CDR1 SGDLS and CDR2 YYNGEE. The CDR3 extends over 14 amino acids. With 4 bases removed from V and 0 bases from J, the gap between germline ends came to 11 bases. CDR3 sequence: CASSYRSNSYEQYF. The DNA of the CDR3 is TGTGCCAGCAGCTACAGGTCTAACTCCTACGAGCAGTACTTC.

This chain links TRBV4-2 with TRBJ1-1; D perhaps matches TRBD1 (5 bases). Germline V CDR1 and CDR2: LGHNA, YNFKEQ. V lost 1 base and J 3 bases, leaving 15 bases between the germline ends. The length of the CDR3 is 16 residues. CDR3 protein: CASSQVLGGADTEAFF. The CDR3 DNA is TGTGCCAGCAGCCAAGTGCTCGGAGGGGCGGACACTGAAGCTTTCTTT.

The rearrangement links TRBV18 to TRBJ1-1; tentative D call: TRBD1 (5 bases). V lost 1 base and J 0 bases, leaving 9 bases between the germline ends. CDR1 is KGHSH, CDR2 LQKENI, per germline. CDR3 size: 15 residues. This CDR3 reads CASSPQGSMNTEAFF. In DNA form, the CDR3 reads TGTGCCAGCTCACCACAGGGGAGCATGAACACTGAAGCTTTCTTT.

A single count supports this clonotype. This rearrangement joins TRBV27 to TRBJ2-1; D is unresolved. CDR1 is MNHEY, CDR2 SMNVEV, per germline (reference sequence). The V end was cut by 2 bases, the J end by 10 bases, with 15 bases between. The CDR3 runs 14 residues. The CDR3 spells CASSLAARRREQFF. CDR3 in DNA: TGTGCCAGCAGTTTAGCGGCTAGACGACGCGAGCAGTTCTTC.

This chain joins TRBV7-9 and TRBJ1-5; possible D gene TRBD1, 6 bases. V lost 0 bases, J lost 2 bases, and 8 bases lay in between. The germline V gene encodes CDR1 SEHNR and CDR2 FQNEAQ (reference sequence). CDR3 size: 15 residues. The CDR3: CASSLAAGGNQPQHF. In DNA, the CDR3 is TGTGCCAGCAGCTTAGCTGCAGGGGGCAATCAGCCCCAGCATTTT.

The chain couples TRBV4-2 to TRBJ2-3; unclear D gene. The CDR3 loop spans 14 amino acids. V lost 1 base and J 2 bases, leaving 7 bases between the germline ends. In germline, CDR1 is LGHNA, CDR2 YNFKEQ. CDR3 region: CASSQGLDTDTQYF. CDR3 sequence (DNA): TGTGCCAGCAGCCAAGGACTGGACACAGATACGCAGTATTTT.

V and J are TRBV29-1 and TRBJ2-5; D is uncertain. The CDR3 is 11 amino acids. Germline CDR1 and CDR2: SQVTM and ANQGSEA. V gave up 6 bases and J gave up 1 base, with 6 bases separating them. The CDR3 is CSVDTQETQYF. Here the CDR3 DNA reads TGCAGCGTCGACACCCAAGAGACCCAGTACTTC.

This clonotype was found once. The rearrangement uses TRBV12-3 or TRBV12-4 and TRBJ1-2, with D maybe TRBD1 (5 bases). Trimming removed 4 bases at V and 6 bases at J, with 18 bases between. The CDR3 contains 15 residues. The CDR3, as DNA: TGTGCCAGCAGTTATACCGGGGCTCGAGCGAATGGCTACACCTTC. Its translation is CASSYTGARANGYTF.

The gene calls are TRBV2 and TRBJ2-2; a weak D match, TRBD2 (5 bases). V was clipped by 7 bases and J by 1 base, with 16 bases between them. The CDR3 loop spans 16 amino acids. CDR1 and CDR2 from the germline V gene are SNHLY and FYNNEI. Here the CDR3 DNA reads TGTGCCAGCACCGGACTGGCAGGAGGGAACACCGGGGAGCTGTTTTTT. It is translated as CASTGLAGGNTGELFF.

The chain couples TRBV7-2 to TRBJ1-1, with D tentatively TRBD1 (6 bases). With 2 bases removed from V and 5 bases from J, the gap between germline ends came to 15 bases. Per the germline V gene, CDR1 is SGHTA and CDR2 is FQGNSA. There are 15 residues in the CDR3. The chain's CDR3 is CASSLYRGSGTEAFF. CDR3 coding DNA: TGTGCCAGCAGCTTATATAGGGGGTCGGGGACTGAAGCTTTCTTT.

The chain combines TRBV9 with TRBJ1-2, with D unresolved. Per germline, CDR1 SGDLS and CDR2 YYNGEE. The CDR3 contains 14 residues. The germline V and J ends were trimmed by 3 bases and 0 bases, with 9 bases remaining between them. CDR3 sequence reads: CASSGLGANYGYTF. In DNA, the CDR3 is TGTGCCAGCAGCGGCCTCGGGGCTAACTATGGCTACACCTTC.

V and J are TRBV28 and TRBJ2-3; D may be TRBD2 (5 bases). Trimming stripped 2 bases from V and 4 bases from J, with 7 bases between. This CDR3 contains 13 residues. Germline V gives CDR1 MDHEN, CDR2 SYDVKM. The CDR3 spells CASSLEGPDTQYF. The CDR3 nucleotides are TGTGCCAGCAGTTTAGAGGGTCCAGATACGCAGTATTTT.